Given below is one T cell receptor beta chain in context. Its antigen is unidentified. The record originates from a study of CD8 T cells in Susac syndrome. Patients with Susac syndrome met diagnostic criteria that were recently defined for definite or probable disease. The CD8+ and CD4+ T cells were negatively isolated, with the TEMRA cells enriched by FACS. Notes on the study in general: By the study's own acknowledgment, its TCR sequencing and HLA analysis included relatively few individuals.

cDNA came from about 0.46 to 1 ug RNA primed by random hexamers. Amplification of TCR beta CDR3 across 54 Vbeta and 13 Jbeta was performed with immunoSEQ multiplex PCR. Using its own MiXCR run on the immunoSEQ multiplex PCR reads, TCRdb lists one record per CDR3 protein. Among 95,000 to 150,000 distinct CDR3 sequences listed, over 90% were seen once. Trimming took 3 bases from V and 4 from J; bases not matched to a gene: 3. CDR1 and CDR2 (germline): LGHDT, YNNKEL (reference sequence). This CDR3 contains 14 residues. The source is a human donor with Susac syndrome. The sequenced material came from CD4+ T cells from PBMCs. This chain joins TRBV3-1 and TRBJ1-2; TRBD1 matches at 9 bases. The DNA of the CDR3 is TGTGCCAGCAGCCAGACGGACAGGGGCTATGGCTACACCTTC. Translation gives CASSQTDRGYGYTF.